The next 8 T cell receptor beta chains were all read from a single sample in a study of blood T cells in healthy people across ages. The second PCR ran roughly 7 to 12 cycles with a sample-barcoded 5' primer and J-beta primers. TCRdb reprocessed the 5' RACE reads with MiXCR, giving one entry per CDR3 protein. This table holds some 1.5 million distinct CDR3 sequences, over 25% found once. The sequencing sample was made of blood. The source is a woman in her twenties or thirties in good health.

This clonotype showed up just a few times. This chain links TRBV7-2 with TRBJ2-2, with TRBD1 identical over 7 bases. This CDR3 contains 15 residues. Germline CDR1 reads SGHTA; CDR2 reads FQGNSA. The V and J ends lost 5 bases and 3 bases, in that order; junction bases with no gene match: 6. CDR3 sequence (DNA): TGTGCCAGCAGCAAACAGGGGTCCGACACCGGGGAGCTGTTTTTT. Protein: CASSKQGSDTGELFF.

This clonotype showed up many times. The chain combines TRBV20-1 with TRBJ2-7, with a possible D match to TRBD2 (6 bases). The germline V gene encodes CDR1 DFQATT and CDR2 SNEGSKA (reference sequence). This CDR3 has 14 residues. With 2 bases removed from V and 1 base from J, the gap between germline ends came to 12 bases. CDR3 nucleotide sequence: TGCAGTGCTAGAATCGAGCGGGCATCCTACGAGCAGTACTTC. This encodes CSARIERASYEQYF.

CDR3 in DNA: TGCAGTGCTAGTGCACGGATAACAAGTGGGCAAGCCGAGCAGTACTTC. As protein: CSASARITSGQAEQYF. This chain connects TRBV20-1 to TRBJ2-4, with D uncertain. The J call could be wrong; TRBJ2-7 is a better fit for the DNA end. CDR1 and CDR2 from the germline V gene are DFQATT and SNEGSKA (reference sequence). CDR3 size: 16 residues.

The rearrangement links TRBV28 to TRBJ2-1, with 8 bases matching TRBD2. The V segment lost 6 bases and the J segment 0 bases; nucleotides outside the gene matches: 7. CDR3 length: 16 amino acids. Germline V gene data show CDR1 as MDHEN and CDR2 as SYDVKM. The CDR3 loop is CASRREAGGSYNEQFF. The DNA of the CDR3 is TGTGCCAGCAGACGTGAGGCGGGAGGCTCCTACAATGAGCAGTTCTTC.

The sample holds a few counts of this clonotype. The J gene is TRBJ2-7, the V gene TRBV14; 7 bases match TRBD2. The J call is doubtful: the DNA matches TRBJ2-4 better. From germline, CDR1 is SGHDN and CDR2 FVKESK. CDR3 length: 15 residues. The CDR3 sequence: CASSQDRGGGSIQYF. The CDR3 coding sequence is TGTGCCAGCAGCCAAGATCGGGGCGGCGGGAGCATTCAGTACTTC.

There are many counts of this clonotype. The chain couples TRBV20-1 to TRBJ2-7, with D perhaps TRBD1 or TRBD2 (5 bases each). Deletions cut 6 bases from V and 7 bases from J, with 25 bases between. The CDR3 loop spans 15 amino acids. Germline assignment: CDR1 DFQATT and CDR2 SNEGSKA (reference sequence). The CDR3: CSATTSQGAEGEQYF. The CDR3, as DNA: TGCAGTGCCACCACTTCCCAGGGCGCCGAGGGGGAGCAGTACTTC.

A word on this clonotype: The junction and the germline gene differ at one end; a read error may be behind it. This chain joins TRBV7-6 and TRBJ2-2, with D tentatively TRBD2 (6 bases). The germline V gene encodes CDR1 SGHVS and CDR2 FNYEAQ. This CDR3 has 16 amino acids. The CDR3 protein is CASSVVGGINTGEPFF. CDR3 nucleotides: TGTGCCAGCAGCGTCGTCGGCGGGATAAACACCGGGGAGCCGTTTTTT. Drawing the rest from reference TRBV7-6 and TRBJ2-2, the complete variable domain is GAGVSQSPRYKVTKRGQDVALRCDPISGHVSLYWYRQALGQGPEFLTYFNYEAQQDKSGLPNDRFSAERPEGSISTLTIQRTEQRDSAMYRCASSVVGGINTGEPFFGEGSRLTVL.

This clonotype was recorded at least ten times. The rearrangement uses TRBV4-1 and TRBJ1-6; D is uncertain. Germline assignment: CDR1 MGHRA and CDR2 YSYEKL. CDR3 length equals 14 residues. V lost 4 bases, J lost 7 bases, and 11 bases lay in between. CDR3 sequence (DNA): TGCGCCAGCAGCCCTGGACCGATCAATTCACCCCTCCACTTT. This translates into CASSPGPINSPLHF.